This T cell receptor (beta chain) was retrieved from a study of early T cells in non-severe SARS-CoV-2 infection. The overall study: Chains stayed unpaired after sequencing of bulk RNA from unsorted whole blood.

The sample holds many counts of this clonotype. TCRdb re-derived calls from the 5' RACE reads in MiXCR, one entry per CDR3 protein. The sample lists roughly 30,000 distinct CDR3 sequences, 6% to 7% occurring once. The TCR sequence derives from an adult who was a healthcare worker with PCR-confirmed SARS-CoV-2 infection or an uninfected control (not recorded which). The sample consisted of whole blood.

CDR3 sequence (DNA): TGTGCCATCAGACCGGGACAGGCGAACACCGGGGAGCTGTTTTTT. This gives the protein CAIRPGQANTGELFF. The chain couples TRBV10-3 to TRBJ2-2; 8 bases are shared with TRBD1. With V trimmed by 6 bases and J by 0 bases, 3 bases remained unmatched. CDR3 length equals 15 residues. The V gene's germline CDR1 is ENHRY and CDR2 SYGVKD.